This T cell receptor (beta chain) is from a study of cytomegalovirus exposure and HLA in healthy donors. Study outcomes and limitations: Fewer N-insertions (relative to the roughly 720-donor mean) were reportedly seen in an Asian-associated ancestry cluster in a later analysis. CMV serostatus was the only immune exposure information that was available.

Researchers ran the PCR with 60 Vbeta and 13 Jbeta primers. Only in-frame clones appear in the TCRdb table, and some are missing; sequencing was by immunoSEQ multiplex PCR. Here the sample spans around 160,000 clones, 75% being singletons. Notes on this clone: Antigen unknown.

From germline, CDR1 is SNHLY and CDR2 FYNNEI. V lost 5 bases, J lost 7 bases, and 8 bases stayed unmatched. CDR3 length: 14 amino acids. The receptor was derived from a woman between 40 and 50 years old in good health and CMV-seropositive. The sample consisted of PBMCs. The chain recombines TRBV2 with TRBJ2-1; 7 positions agree with TRBD1. The CDR3 nucleotides read TGTGCCAGCAGTCTACAGGGGTCGGGGAATGAGCAGTTCTTC. This codes for CASSLQGSGNEQFF.